Sequencing of this T cell receptor beta chain was carried out in a study of shared clonotypes between healthy human individuals. CDR3 length: 16 residues. Germline lookup yields CDR1 LNHDA and CDR2 SQIVND (reference sequence). With 7 bases removed from V and 3 bases from J, the gap between germline ends came to 19 bases. Sequencing was performed with immunoSEQ multiplex PCR; in TCRdb, only in-frame clones are kept and a portion is missing. The data contain around 610,000 clones, approximately 96% of them singletons. The naive CD8 fraction comprised CD45RO-negative cells positively selected for CCR7 and excluded terminally differentiated effector memory CD45RA+ cells.

Sequencing used naive CD8+ T cells sorted from blood. The chain links TRBV19 to TRBJ1-5; D is unresolved. The receptor comes from a woman aged 25 to 39 in good health. The CDR3 protein is CASTGPATSDNQPQHF. As DNA, the CDR3 is TGTGCCAGTACGGGTCCCGCGACAAGTGACAATCAGCCCCAGCATTTT.